This T cell receptor beta chain was obtained from a study of identical twins. Study-wide findings and caveats: Out-of-frame alpha sequences shared between twins exhibited an excess of low generation probability.

This clonotype was picked up a small number of times. Antigen specificity is unknown. A universal primer binding site was introduced by template switching. The final cDNA contained unique molecular identifiers. TCRdb called the 5' RACE reads again in MiXCR, with one record for every CDR3 protein. The sample lists fewer than 650,000 distinct CDR3 sequences; under 8.5% were seen once. With 3 bases clipped from V and 8 bases from J, the junction kept 19 bases outside the gene matches. Per germline, CDR1 MDHEN and CDR2 SYDVKM. The CDR3 extends over 18 amino acids. This same sample was also taken into another study, of yellow fever vaccine responses in identical twins.

The receptor was derived from a woman aged 18-29 years in good health. The gene calls are TRBV28 and TRBJ2-1, with TRBD2 identical over 7 bases. The sequencing sample was made of PBMCs. CDR3 sequence reads: CASSFWGSTGGAFDEQFF. CDR3 sequence (DNA): TGTGCCAGCAGTTTCTGGGGATCCACGGGAGGAGCCTTCGATGAGCAGTTCTTC.